A single sample is the source of the 17 T cell receptor beta chains below, sequenced in a study of blood T cell repertoires in COVID-19. Data came from immunoSEQ multiplex PCR; TCRdb stores just in-frame clones and leaves some out. The data hold under 350,000 clones, with just over 85% observed a single time. The sample comprised PBMCs or T cells enriched from blood (not recorded which). The receptors here all came from a woman in her 40s with acute COVID-19.

The chain joins TRBV5-5 to TRBJ1-3; TRBD1 matches at 9 bases. Unmatched junction bases numbered 14, after V lost 0 bases and J lost 4 bases. Germline lookup yields CDR1 SGHKS and CDR2 YYEKEE (reference sequence). The CDR3 is made up of 19 amino acids. CDR3 region: CASSLGIIGTGRSGNTIYF. The CDR3 DNA follows: TGTGCCAGCAGCTTGGGGATAATCGGGACAGGGAGATCGGGAAACACCATATATTTT. Using reference TRBV5-5 and TRBJ1-3 for the parts outside the CDR3, the full variable domain is DAGVTQSPTHLIKTRGQQVTLRCSPISGHKSVSWYQQVLGQGPQFIFQYYEKEERGRGNFPDRFSARQFPNYSSELNVNALLLGDSALYLCASSLGIIGTGRSGNTIYFGEGSWLTVV.

This chain joins TRBV21-1 and TRBJ2-1; the table calls TRBD1, which could not be checked here. TRBV21-1 is termed a pseudogene. CDR3 length: 14 amino acids. CDR3 sequence reads: CASSKEVTGVEQFF. In nucleotides, the CDR3 is TGTGCCAGCAGCAAAGAAGTGACAGGGGTTGAGCAGTTCTTC.

Note on this clone: A read error is likely here: a far larger clone is one base away. The genes are TRBV5-6 and TRBJ2-7; D is unclear. Germline CDR1 and CDR2: SGHDT and YYEEEE. The CDR3 sequence is 13 residues long. Between the trimmed V and J ends, which lost 0 bases and 2 bases, there was a span of 6 bases. CDR3 loop: CASSLGPTYEQYF. The CDR3 coding sequence is TGTGCCAGCAGCTTGGGGCCCACCTACGAGCAGTACTTC.

In this sample, this clone turned up once. The chain recombines TRBV11-1 with TRBJ2-6; no reliable D call. The CDR3 runs 15 residues. The germline gives CDR1 SGHAT, CDR2 FQDESV (reference sequence). V lost 3 bases, J lost 0 bases, and 6 bases lay in between. CDR3 nucleotide sequence: TGTGCCAGCAGCTTCTTTCCCTCTGGGGCCAACGTCCTGACTTTC. This encodes CASSFFPSGANVLTF.

The V and J genes are TRBV6-2 or TRBV6-3 and TRBJ1-5, with TRBD1 identical over 8 bases. Germline V gene data show CDR1 as MNHEY and CDR2 as SVGEGT. J lost 2 bases, V lost 6 bases, and 3 bases had no gene match. This CDR3 contains 14 residues. The CDR3: CASSPQGGNQPQHF. The CDR3 region has the DNA TGTGCCAGCAGCCCACAGGGGGGCAATCAGCCCCAGCATTTT.

The CDR3 nucleotides are TGCGCCAGCAGTGAGTCTGAGGTCGGAAAACTGTTTTTT. This gives the protein CASSESEVGKLFF. The chain links TRBV10-2 to TRBJ1-4; D unclear. CDR1 WSHSY and CDR2 SAAADI come from the germline V gene. V was cut by 0 bases and J by 10 bases, with 9 bases left in between. The CDR3 is made up of 13 amino acids.

The chain is built from TRBV18 and TRBJ1-5; D not resolved. This CDR3 contains 14 residues. The V gene lost 2 bases and the J gene lost 5 bases, with 10 bases spanning the gap. The germline V gene encodes CDR1 KGHSH and CDR2 LQKENI. The CDR3 DNA follows: TGTGCCAGCTCACCATCAGACAACTATCAGCCCCAGCATTTT. It translates to CASSPSDNYQPQHF.

In its sample, this clone was seen a few times. This chain links TRBV3-1 (or the pseudogene TRBV3-2) with TRBJ1-2; TRBD1 matches 7 bases. The CDR3 length is 13 residues. Trimming removed 4 bases from V and 7 bases from J; junction bases left unmatched: 6. The germline V gene has CDR1 LGHDT and CDR2 YNNKEL (reference sequence). This CDR3 reads CASSPDRLAGYTF. The DNA of the CDR3 is TGTGCCAGCAGCCCGGACAGGTTGGCTGGCTACACCTTC.

The V gene is TRBV28, the J gene TRBJ1-5; 9 positions match TRBD1. Germline lookup yields CDR1 MDHEN and CDR2 SYDVKM. The CDR3 length is 15 residues. The V segment lost 6 bases and the J segment 6 bases; nucleotides outside the gene matches: 9. The CDR3 bases are TGTGCCAGCAGACCTCGGGACAGGGAGGCTCAGCCCCAGCATTTT. It yields the protein CASRPRDREAQPQHF.

This chain links TRBV4-3 with TRBJ2-3, with D unresolved. Germline V lookup: CDR1 LGHNA, CDR2 YSLEER. The CDR3 sequence is 14 residues long. Deletions cut 2 bases from V and 6 bases from J, with 12 bases between. The CDR3 nucleotides are TGCGCCAGCAGCCAACGTCCCCCCCCGGATACGCAGTATTTT. Translating it yields CASSQRPPPDTQYF.

This chain uses TRBV5-1 with TRBJ2-3; 7 nucleotides line up with TRBD2. CDR3 length: 16 amino acids. After removal of 4 bases from V and 3 bases from J, the junction contained 11 bases not matched to a gene. Germline CDR1 SGHRS, CDR2 YFSETQ. The CDR3 DNA sequence: TGCGCCAGCAGCACGAAAAGCGGGGCTGGGACAGATACGCAGTATTTT. Residues: CASSTKSGAGTDTQYF.

This chain links TRBV4-3 with TRBJ2-5; the match to TRBD1 covers 7 bases. Germline values: CDR1 LGHNA, CDR2 YSLEER. Unmatched junction bases numbered 16, after V lost 0 bases and J lost 0 bases. The CDR3 loop spans 20 amino acids. DNA of the CDR3: TGCGCCAGCAGCCAAGATTACAGTAGGGGGCAGGGAAAGTACCAAGAGACCCAGTACTTC. Translation gives CASSQDYSRGQGKYQETQYF.

J is TRBJ1-1 and V is TRBV18; tentative D call: TRBD1 (6 bases). This CDR3 contains 16 residues. The V gene lost 3 bases and the J gene lost 5 bases, with 19 bases spanning the gap. The germline V gene encodes CDR1 KGHSH and CDR2 LQKENI. CDR3 bases: TGTGCCAGCTCACCGGTACAGGGCTCCTCGGGGACTGAAGCTTTCTTT. Amino acid sequence: CASSPVQGSSGTEAFF.

The chain has TRBV4-2 and TRBJ1-2; a weak D match, TRBD1 (6 bases). Germline V gives CDR1 LGHNA, CDR2 YNFKEQ. Trimming took off 4 bases at V and 0 bases at J, with 12 bases between the two ends. CDR3 length: 15 residues. This CDR3 is CASSLQGRANYGYTF. The CDR3 bases are TGTGCCAGCAGCCTCCAGGGGAGAGCTAACTATGGCTACACCTTC.

The genes are TRBV2 and TRBJ2-3, with 7 bases matching TRBD2. The V segment lost 7 bases and the J segment 4 bases; nucleotides outside the gene matches: 8. The CDR3 runs to 14 residues. Germline V gene data show CDR1 as SNHLY and CDR2 as FYNNEI. The CDR3 protein is CASKSLTSADTQYF. The DNA for the CDR3 is TGTGCCAGCAAATCTCTTACTAGCGCAGATACGCAGTATTTT.

The chain combines TRBV21-1 with TRBJ1-5; no DNA check was done on the table's D call, TRBD1. TRBV21-1 has pseudogene status. The CDR3 length is 14 residues. The CDR3 bases are TGTGCCAGAGACGGGACAGGGAAGGAACAGCCCCAGCATTTT. Its translation: CARDGTGKEQPQHF.

This rearrangement joins TRBV5-4 to TRBJ2-7; TRBD1 might be the D (6 bases). Between the trimmed V and J ends, which lost 4 bases and 2 bases, there was a span of 16 bases. CDR1 is SGHNT, CDR2 YYREEE, per germline (reference sequence). This CDR3 region has 15 residues. The CDR3 spells CASSPGRWGPYEQYF. The CDR3 DNA reads as TGTGCCAGCAGCCCGGGGCGGTGGGGGCCCTACGAGCAGTACTTC.